This T cell receptor beta chain was profiled in a study of CD8+CD57+ T cells in acquired aplastic anemia. Study context: DNA from sorted CD4+ and CD8+ cells averaged approximately 3.5 ug.

Comment on this clonotype: The antigen is undetermined.

Study-wide points: With respect to CD8+ Simpson's diversity, patients and controls did not differ significantly.

Genomic DNA acted as the template from which TCR beta VDJ combination and CDR3 sequence profiling were carried out. TCRdb re-called the reads through MiXCR, storing one row per CDR3 protein. Of roughly 300,000 distinct CDR3 sequences in the sample, roughly half are singletons; the top ten hold around 8%. CDR1 and CDR2 from the germline V gene are ENHRY and SYGVKD. CDR3 length: 16 amino acids. V was trimmed by 2 bases and J by 6 bases, leaving 17 bases between them. The receptor was derived from a human donor with severe aplastic anemia or a healthy control (not recorded which). The J gene is TRBJ2-1, the V gene TRBV10-3; perhaps TRBD2 as D (5 bases). The sample consisted of sorted CD4+, CD8+, or CD8+CD57+ T cells (not recorded which) from PBMCs. The DNA for the CDR3 is TGTGCCATCAGTGAGGTCATAGTGGGAGAATTCAATGAGCAGTTCTTC. This gives the protein CAISEVIVGEFNEQFF.